A single T cell receptor (beta chain) is shown here with its context. Its antigen is not yet known. Per-base quality was not reported, and no clone a single base away is much larger than it. Germline trimming amounts to 8 bases on V and 2 bases on J, with 11 as the count of junction bases outside the gene matches. The CDR3 runs 17 residues from the cysteine to the phenylalanine. Here the CDR3 DNA is all that survives: 51 bases in frame from base 1. For CDR1 and CDR2, the germline V gene (reference sequence) lists LNHDA and SQIVND. This specimen comes from a study of regulatory and conventional T cells in RAG deficiency (dated by TCRdb to about 2017). Broadly, across the study: High-throughput TCR beta sequencing was used to compare the diversity and composition of the Treg, conventional CD4+ and CD8+ T cell repertoires of RAG-deficient patients with those of healthy controls.

Summary of the overall study and its limitations: In Omenn syndrome and CID/AS patients compared with controls, around 100-fold fewer unique TCR beta sequences were detected from Treg cells, versus roughly 10-fold fewer for other subsets. Some T-cell subset analyses were not performed for some subjects. Shorter CDR3 lengths were found in all patient T-cell subsets, and >85% Treg-Tconv repertoire overlap at nucleotide and amino acid level was observed in Omenn syndrome patients. RAG-deficient patients showed markedly lower Shannon entropy and higher Simpson indices than control T-cell subpopulations. Sorted CD25-high CD127-low cells from Omenn syndrome patients may represent peripherally activated cells rather than bona fide Treg cells.

Preparation of the library involved the immunoSEQ multiplex PCR assay. Rearranged TCR beta chain products were amplified from genomic DNA of sorted T-cell subsets and sequenced. As for how the authors treated the data: Shannon entropy and Simpson indices were used to measure how diverse the repertoire of productive TCR beta rearrangements was. To gauge clonal expansion, the frequencies of the 100 most abundant productive TCR beta clonotypes among total reads were added together. The TRB repertoires were scored with a self-reactivity index built on which amino acids appear at CDR3beta positions 6 and 7. Two-way ANOVA was applied to the repertoire analyses, whereas Student t or Mann-Whitney tests were applied to the flow cytometric analyses. TCRdb provides this immuneACCESS table in a form limited to in-frame rearrangements. Some clones are lacking; in checked studies, under half of them reflect an unresolved V gene, and why the rest are absent is not known. V and J calls and clone size are those listed in that table; D and trimming were worked out from the DNA. Recorded for this sample are some 31,000 clones; more than 90% of them occurred a single time. The ten biggest clones cover 0.15% to 0.2% of the sample.

Before genomic DNA extraction, conventional CD4+ T cells were purified from blood as CD25-low CD127-high cells. For repertoire analyses, the comparison group consisted of 7 or 8 healthy control donors. The sample also formed part of further work on regulatory T cells. As the second study states: In the multiplex PCR, 52 forward TRBV primers and 13 reverse TRBJ primers were used, and assay-based and computational corrections were applied for amplification bias. In patients, repertoires had restricted unique TRB V-J pairs and skewed V and J gene usage, with regulatory T cells showing the most marked changes. The study compared T-cell receptor beta repertoires of sorted regulatory, conventional CD4+ and CD8+ T cells between CD3G-deficient patients and healthy controls. Peripheral blood mononuclear cells were isolated by Ficoll density separation. Within the immunoSEQ assay, multiplex PCR amplified rearranged TRB loci from genomic DNA. TRB amplicons were sequenced on an Illumina HiSeq platform. Raw sequences were error-filtered and aligned to reference gene sequences by custom algorithms and were subsequently analyzed with the immunoSEQ online tools. Frequencies of productive and nonproductive TRB rearrangements were assessed among unique sequences as well as among total sequences. For group comparisons, t tests, Mann-Whitney tests or two-way ANOVA were performed in Prism software.

Sample: CD25- CD4+ T cells sorted from blood. The sequence joins TRBV19 to TRBJ1-4; a stretch of 10 junction bases matches TRBD1. The receptor was derived from a human donor in good health. The CDR3 reads as follows: CASALGTGVVTNEKLFF. The DNA sequence reads TGTGCCAGTGCCCTAGGGACAGGGGTCGTCACTAATGAAAAACTGTTTTTT.